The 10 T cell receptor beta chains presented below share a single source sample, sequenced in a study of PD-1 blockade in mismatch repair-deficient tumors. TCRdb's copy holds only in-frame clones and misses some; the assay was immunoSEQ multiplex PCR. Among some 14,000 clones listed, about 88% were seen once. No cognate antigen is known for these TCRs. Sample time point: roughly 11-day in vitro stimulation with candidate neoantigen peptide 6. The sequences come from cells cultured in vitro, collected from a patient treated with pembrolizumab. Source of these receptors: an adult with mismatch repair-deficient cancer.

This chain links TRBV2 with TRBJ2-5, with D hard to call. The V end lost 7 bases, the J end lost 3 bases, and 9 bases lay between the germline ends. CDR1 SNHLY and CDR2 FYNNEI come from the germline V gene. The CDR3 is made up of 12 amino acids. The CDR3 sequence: CASNEVEETQYF. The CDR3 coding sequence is TGTGCCAGCAACGAAGTAGAAGAGACCCAGTACTTC.

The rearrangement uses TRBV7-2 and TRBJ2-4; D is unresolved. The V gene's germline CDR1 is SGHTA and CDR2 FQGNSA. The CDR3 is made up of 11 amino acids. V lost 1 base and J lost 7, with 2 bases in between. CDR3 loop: CASSLVNIQYF. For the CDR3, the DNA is TGTGCCAGCAGCTTAGTGAACATTCAGTACTTC.

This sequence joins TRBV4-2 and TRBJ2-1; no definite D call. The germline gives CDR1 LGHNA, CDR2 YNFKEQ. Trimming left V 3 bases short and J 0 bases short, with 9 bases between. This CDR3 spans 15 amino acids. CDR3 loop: CASSQSYPSYNEQFF. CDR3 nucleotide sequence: TGTGCCAGCAGCCAGTCTTACCCCTCCTACAATGAGCAGTTCTTC.

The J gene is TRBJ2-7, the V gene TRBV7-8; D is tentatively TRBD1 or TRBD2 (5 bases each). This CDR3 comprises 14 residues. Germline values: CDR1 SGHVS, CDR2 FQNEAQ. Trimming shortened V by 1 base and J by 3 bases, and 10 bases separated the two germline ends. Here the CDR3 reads CASSLGGTNYEQYF. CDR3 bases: TGTGCCAGCAGCTTAGGGGGGACCAACTACGAGCAGTACTTC.

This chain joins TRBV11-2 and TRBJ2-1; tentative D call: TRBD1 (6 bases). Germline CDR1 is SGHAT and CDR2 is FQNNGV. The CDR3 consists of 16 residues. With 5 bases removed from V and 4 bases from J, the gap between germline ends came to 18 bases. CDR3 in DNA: TGTGCCAGCAGCCCGGAGGAGGCCCAGGGGTACAATGAGCAGTTCTTC. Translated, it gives CASSPEEAQGYNEQFF. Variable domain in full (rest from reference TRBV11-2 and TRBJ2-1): EAGVAQSPRYKIIEKRQSVAFWCNPISGHATLYWYQQILGQGPKLLIQFQNNGVVDDSQLPKDRFSAERLKGVDSTLKIQPAKLEDSAVYLCASSPEEAQGYNEQFFGPGTRLTVL.

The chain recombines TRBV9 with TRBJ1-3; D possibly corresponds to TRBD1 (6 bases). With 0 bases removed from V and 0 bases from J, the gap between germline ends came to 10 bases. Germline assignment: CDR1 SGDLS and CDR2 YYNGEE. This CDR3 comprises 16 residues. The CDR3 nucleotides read TGTGCCAGCAGCGTAGTGGGGGCAATCTCTGGAAACACCATATATTTT. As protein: CASSVVGAISGNTIYF.

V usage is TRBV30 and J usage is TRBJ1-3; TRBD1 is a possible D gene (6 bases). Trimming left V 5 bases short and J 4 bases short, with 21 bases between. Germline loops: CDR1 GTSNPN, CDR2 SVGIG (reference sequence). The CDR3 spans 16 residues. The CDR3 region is CAWAKKGGGRGNTIYF. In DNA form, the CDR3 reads TGTGCCTGGGCGAAAAAAGGAGGGGGTCGAGGAAACACCATATATTTT.

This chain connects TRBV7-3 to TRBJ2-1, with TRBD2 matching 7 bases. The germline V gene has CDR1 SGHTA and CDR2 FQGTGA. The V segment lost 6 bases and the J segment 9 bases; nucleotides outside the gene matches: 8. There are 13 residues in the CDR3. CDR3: CASSLSGQIEQFF. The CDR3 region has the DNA TGTGCCAGCAGTCTTAGCGGGCAGATTGAGCAGTTCTTC.

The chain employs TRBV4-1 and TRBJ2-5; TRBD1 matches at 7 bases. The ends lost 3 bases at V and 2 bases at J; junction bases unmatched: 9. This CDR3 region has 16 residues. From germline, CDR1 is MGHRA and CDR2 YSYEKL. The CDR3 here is CASSHPRDSLQETQYF. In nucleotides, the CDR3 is TGCGCCAGCAGCCACCCCCGGGACAGCCTTCAAGAGACCCAGTACTTC.

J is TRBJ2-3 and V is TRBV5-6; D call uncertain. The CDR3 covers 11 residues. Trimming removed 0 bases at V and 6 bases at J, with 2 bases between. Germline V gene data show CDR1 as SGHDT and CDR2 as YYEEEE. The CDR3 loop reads CASSLADTQYF. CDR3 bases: TGTGCCAGCAGCTTGGCCGATACGCAGTATTTT.